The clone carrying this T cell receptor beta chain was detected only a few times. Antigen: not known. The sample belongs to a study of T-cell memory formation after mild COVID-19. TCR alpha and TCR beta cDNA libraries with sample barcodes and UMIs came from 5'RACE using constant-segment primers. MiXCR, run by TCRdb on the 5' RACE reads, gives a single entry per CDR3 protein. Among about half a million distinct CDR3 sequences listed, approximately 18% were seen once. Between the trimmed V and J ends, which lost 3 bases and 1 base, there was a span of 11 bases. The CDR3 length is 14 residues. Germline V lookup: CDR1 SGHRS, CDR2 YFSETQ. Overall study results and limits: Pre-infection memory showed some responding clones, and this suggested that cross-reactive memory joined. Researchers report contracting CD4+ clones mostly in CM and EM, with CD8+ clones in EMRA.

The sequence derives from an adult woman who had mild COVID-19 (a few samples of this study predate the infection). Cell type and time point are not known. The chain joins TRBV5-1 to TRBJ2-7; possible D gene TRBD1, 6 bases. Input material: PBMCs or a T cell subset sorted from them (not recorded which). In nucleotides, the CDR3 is TGCGCCAGCAGCTCGGGACATTCTTCCTACGAGCAGTACTTC. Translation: CASSSGHSSYEQYF.